Shown below are 29 T cell receptor beta chains from a single sample sequenced in a study of T cell responses to AZD1222 COVID-19 vaccine. Data came from immunoSEQ multiplex PCR; TCRdb stores just in-frame clones and leaves some out. The sample has around 110,000 clones, about 86% seen once. The source was peripheral blood, collected on day 0 of AZD1222 vaccination. The receptors here all came from an adult in good health.

The gene calls are TRBV7-2 and TRBJ1-2, with D uncertain. From germline, CDR1 is SGHTA and CDR2 FQGNSA. CDR3 length: 13 residues. V was cut by 1 base and J by 7 bases, with 10 bases left in between. In nucleotides, the CDR3 is TGTGCCAGCAGCTTAGGACGGGAATCTGGCTACACCTTC. It translates to CASSLGRESGYTF.

The J gene is TRBJ2-1, the V gene TRBV5-1, with 15 positions matching TRBD2. CDR1 SGHRS and CDR2 YFSETQ come from the germline V gene. Trimming took 0 bases from V and 3 from J; bases not matched to a gene: 13. This CDR3 is built from 21 residues. This CDR3 reads CASSLARTSGGVILNYNEQFF. DNA of the CDR3: TGCGCCAGCAGCTTGGCTCGGACTAGCGGGGGGGTGATATTAAACTACAATGAGCAGTTCTTC.

This rearrangement joins TRBV2 to TRBJ1-2, with D possibly TRBD1 on 6 matching bases. The CDR3 loop spans 11 amino acids. Looked up from germline, CDR1 is SNHLY and CDR2 is FYNNEI. The CDR3 sequence: CAEGGGYGYTF. The CDR3 DNA follows: TGTGCAGAAGGGGGGGGTTATGGCTACACCTTC.

The chain uses TRBV7-2 and TRBJ2-5, with D perhaps given as TRBD1 or TRBD2 (5 bases each). CDR1 and CDR2 (germline): SGHTA, FQGNSA. The CDR3 spans 16 residues. V was shortened by 5 bases and J by 4 bases, with 20 bases between the two germline ends. The CDR3 DNA reads as TGTGCCAGCAGCCAGGGCCGGGGCCCACCAATAGAGACCCAGTACTTC. This encodes CASSQGRGPPIETQYF.

This clone turned up a few times. In the same sample, other DNA sequences code for this CDR3. CDR3 amino acids: CASSYSSYGYTF. DNA for the CDR3: TGTGCCAGCAGTTATAGTTCCTATGGCTACACCTTC. The V call is TRBV6-2 or TRBV6-3, the J call TRBJ1-2; unclear D gene. Germline V gene sequence: CDR1 MNHEY, CDR2 SVGEGT. The V end was cut by 3 bases, the J end by 4 bases, with 6 bases between. The CDR3 runs to 12 residues.

This rearrangement joins TRBV12-3 or TRBV12-4 to TRBJ2-7, with a weak D call TRBD2 (6 bases). CDR3 length: 13 residues. Trimming stripped 6 bases from V and 9 bases from J, with 18 bases between. The CDR3 region is CASRPSGGGGQYF. The CDR3 bases are TGTGCCAGCAGACCCTCAGGTGGGGGAGGGCAGTACTTC.

In regard to this clone: Additional DNA sequences in this sample encode the identical CDR3. V usage is TRBV18 and J usage is TRBJ2-2, with D maybe TRBD1 (6 bases). Germline V CDR1 and CDR2: KGHSH, LQKENI. V lost 3 bases to trimming and J lost 1 base, with 6 bases between them. The CDR3 length is 14 residues. CDR3 sequence reads: CASSPGQNTGELFF. CDR3 bases: TGTGCCAGCTCACCGGGACAGAACACCGGGGAGCTGTTTTTT.

The chain links TRBV14 to TRBJ2-5; no firm D call. Germline V gene sequence: CDR1 SGHDN, CDR2 FVKESK. The V and J ends lost 0 bases and 0 bases respectively, with 5 bases between them. This CDR3 contains 14 residues. The CDR3 DNA reads TGTGCCAGCAGCCAAGACAGGAACCAAGAGACCCAGTACTTC. This codes for CASSQDRNQETQYF.

The chain has TRBV5-1 and TRBJ2-5; no definite D call. This CDR3 is built from 13 residues. Germline V gene data show CDR1 as SGHRS and CDR2 as YFSETQ. V was cut by 5 bases and J by 2 bases, with 10 bases left in between. CDR3 residues: CASRVLEQETQYF. CDR3 bases: TGCGCCAGCAGAGTGCTAGAGCAAGAGACCCAGTACTTC.

This sequence joins TRBV2 and TRBJ2-3; TRBD1 matches 9 bases. The ends lost 6 bases at V and 4 bases at J; junction bases unmatched: 2. The CDR3 runs 13 residues. CDR1 and CDR2 from the germline V gene are SNHLY and FYNNEI. The CDR3 nucleotides read TGTGCCAGCAGGGGACAGGGAGCAGATACGCAGTATTTT. Protein product: CASRGQGADTQYF.

This clone was seen only once. The genes are TRBV28 and TRBJ1-1; 7 nucleotides agree with TRBD1. The germline V gene has CDR1 MDHEN and CDR2 SYDVKM. J lost 1 base, V lost 3 bases, and 8 bases had no gene match. The CDR3 consists of 16 residues. The CDR3 loop reads CASSFVRGRRNTEAFF. CDR3 DNA: TGTGCCAGCAGTTTTGTGAGGGGGCGCCGGAACACTGAAGCTTTCTTT.

This clone was counted a single time. This chain joins TRBV11-3 and TRBJ2-2; the D gene could be TRBD1 or TRBD2 (5 bases each). The length of the CDR3 is 17 residues. V shed 4 bases and J shed 3 bases, with 18 bases lying between them. Germline lookup yields CDR1 SGHNT and CDR2 YENEEA. DNA for the CDR3: TGTGCCAGCAGCTCCTCCTGGGCCAGGGAGTACACCGGGGAGCTGTTTTTT. This translates into CASSSSWAREYTGELFF. The variable domain in full, completed from reference TRBV11-3 and TRBJ2-2, reads EAGVVQSPRYKIIEKKQPVAFWCNPISGHNTLYWYLQNLGQGPELLIRYENEEAVDDSQLPKDRFSAERLKGVDSTLKIQPAELGDSAVYLCASSSSWAREYTGELFFGEGSRLTVL.

The CDR3 DNA reads TGTGCCATCAGTGAGAATGGTGGCAACACTGAAGCTTTCTTT. This gives the protein CAISENGGNTEAFF. The chain carries TRBV10-3 and TRBJ1-1; no clear D gene. This CDR3 contains 14 residues. The V gene lost 2 bases and the J gene lost 2 bases, with 9 bases spanning the gap. Per germline, CDR1 ENHRY and CDR2 SYGVKD.

V usage is TRBV3-1 (or the pseudogene TRBV3-2) and J usage is TRBJ2-5; 8 bases fit TRBD2. With 4 bases clipped from V and 5 bases from J, the junction kept 3 bases outside the gene matches. This CDR3 has 13 amino acids. Germline CDR1 reads LGHDT; CDR2 reads YNNKEL (reference sequence). The DNA for the CDR3 is TGTGCCAGCAGCCCGAGCGGGAGTGAGACCCAGTACTTC. It yields the protein CASSPSGSETQYF.

The chain carries TRBV7-2 and TRBJ1-2; the match to TRBD1 covers 7 bases. The V gene's germline CDR1 is SGHTA and CDR2 FQGNSA. V trimming: 1 base; J trimming: 2 bases; junction bases outside the gene matches: 4. This CDR3 is 15 amino acids long. The DNA of the CDR3 is TGTGCCAGCAGCTTAGAGGGGGCGGCCAACTATGGCTACACCTTC. This sequence encodes CASSLEGAANYGYTF. Full variable domain (rest looked up from reference TRBV7-2 and TRBJ1-2): GAGVSQSPSNKVTEKGKDVELRCDPISGHTALYWYRQSLGQGLEFLIYFQGNSAPDKSGLPSDRFSAERTGGSVSTLTIQRTQQEDSAVYLCASSLEGAANYGYTFGSGTRLTVV.

This chain joins TRBV7-9 and TRBJ1-2; 7 positions match TRBD1. CDR1 and CDR2 from the germline V gene are SEHNR and FQNEAQ (reference sequence). CDR3 length: 13 residues. Trimming took 3 bases from V and 6 from J; bases not matched to a gene: 4. The CDR3 sequence is CASSLDRWNGYTF. CDR3 DNA sequence: TGTGCCAGCAGCTTGGACAGGTGGAATGGCTACACCTTC.

The count of this clone is one. This rearrangement joins TRBV9 to TRBJ2-5; 10 bases are shared with TRBD2. From germline, CDR1 is SGDLS and CDR2 YYNGEE. This CDR3 is 16 amino acids long. The V and J ends lost 3 bases and 1 base, in that order; junction bases with no gene match: 6. CDR3 coding DNA: TGTGCCAGCAGCGCTCAACTAGCGGGGACCCAAGAGACCCAGTACTTC. Translated: CASSAQLAGTQETQYF.

The chain links TRBV6-1 to TRBJ1-2, with 8 bases identical to TRBD1. This CDR3 region has 13 residues. From germline, CDR1 is MNHNS and CDR2 SASEGT. J gave up 8 bases and V 2 bases, and 4 bases lay outside the gene matches. The CDR3 nucleotides read TGTGCCAGCAGTGAACAGGGGGCGCGGGGCTACACCTTC. Its translation: CASSEQGARGYTF.

In this sample, this clone turned up once. This sequence joins TRBV18 and TRBJ2-1; 7 nucleotides match TRBD1. Trimming cost V 2 bases and J 8 bases; bases outside gene matches: 0. Germline V gives CDR1 KGHSH, CDR2 LQKENI. This CDR3 is built from 12 residues. This CDR3 reads CASSPTGDEQFF. CDR3 DNA sequence: TGTGCCAGCTCACCAACAGGGGATGAGCAGTTCTTC. The entire variable domain, with the rest obtained from reference TRBV18 and TRBJ2-1, is as follows: NAGVMQNPRHLVRRRGQEARLRCSPMKGHSHVYWYRQLPEEGLKFMVYLQKENIIDESGMPKERFSAEFPKEGPSILRIQQVVRGDSAAYFCASSPTGDEQFFGPGTRLTVL.

The chain carries TRBV4-2 and TRBJ1-5; the D is unclear. Germline V lookup: CDR1 LGHNA, CDR2 YNFKEQ. The CDR3 is made up of 17 amino acids. V was trimmed by 4 bases and J by 0 bases, leaving 16 bases between them. CDR3 region: CASSLEAGDHSNQPQHF. CDR3 DNA sequence: TGTGCCAGCAGCCTGGAGGCCGGGGATCATAGCAATCAGCCCCAGCATTTT.

The rearrangement links TRBV15 to TRBJ2-6, with D perhaps TRBD1 (5 bases). There are 15 residues in the CDR3. V lost 2 bases and J lost 1, with 6 bases in between. CDR1 and CDR2 from the germline V gene are LNHNV and YYDKDF (reference sequence). This CDR3 reads CATSRRGSGANVLTF. CDR3 nucleotides: TGTGCCACCAGCAGAAGGGGATCTGGGGCCAACGTCCTGACTTTC.

This chain uses TRBV7-9 with TRBJ1-1; D ambiguous. Trimming removed 7 bases at V and 0 bases at J, with 12 bases between. Germline V CDR1 and CDR2: SEHNR, FQNEAQ (reference sequence). The CDR3 spans 14 residues. Here the CDR3 reads CASTVEGLNTEAFF. The DNA of the CDR3 is TGTGCCAGCACCGTGGAAGGCCTGAACACTGAAGCTTTCTTT.

The rearrangement joins TRBV5-1 to TRBJ1-2, with D unclear. CDR3 length equals 14 residues. Germline lookup yields CDR1 SGHRS and CDR2 YFSETQ. V lost 0 bases, J lost 10 bases, and 16 bases lay in between. CDR3 residues: CASSLADGPNLYTF. The CDR3 bases are TGCGCCAGCAGCTTGGCCGACGGACCGAACCTCTACACCTTC.

The J gene is TRBJ1-1, the V gene TRBV19, with D perhaps TRBD1 (5 bases). This CDR3 is built from 14 residues. The germline V gene has CDR1 LNHDA and CDR2 SQIVND (reference sequence). V dropped 7 bases and J dropped 2 bases, with 14 bases sitting between them. The CDR3 reads CASKPGHLNTEAFF. CDR3 nucleotides: TGTGCCAGTAAGCCTGGACACTTAAACACTGAAGCTTTCTTT.

The CDR3 DNA is TGCGCCAGCAGCTGGGGACAGGGGCGCGGGGGATTCTCCTACGAGCAGTACTTC. This encodes CASSWGQGRGGFSYEQYF. The chain combines TRBV5-1 with TRBJ2-7, with 10 bases that match TRBD1. The CDR3 covers 18 residues. Losses at the gene ends were 3 bases for V and 0 bases for J; bases not matched to a gene: 12. Germline V gene sequence: CDR1 SGHRS, CDR2 YFSETQ.

This clone has just a few counts. The rearrangement links TRBV19 to TRBJ1-2, with a tentative D call TRBD1 (6 bases). The CDR3 length is 15 residues. Trimming shortened V by 4 bases and J by 5 bases, and 17 bases separated the two germline ends. Germline values: CDR1 LNHDA, CDR2 SQIVND (reference sequence). The CDR3 DNA follows: TGTGCCAGTAGTACCGGGACACCCGAGGGATATGGCTACACCTTC. Amino acid sequence: CASSTGTPEGYGYTF. Looking up the rest from reference TRBV19 and TRBJ1-2 gives the full variable domain: DGGITQSPKYLFRKEGQNVTLSCEQNLNHDAMYWYRQDPGQGLRLIYYSQIVNDFQKGDIAEGYSVSREKKESFPLTVTSAQKNPTAFYLCASSTGTPEGYGYTFGSGTRLTVV.

The chain is built from TRBV7-2 and TRBJ2-7, with 7 bases aligning to TRBD1. The CDR3 loop spans 14 amino acids. Per the germline V gene, CDR1 is SGHTA and CDR2 is FQGNSA. The J segment lost 5 bases and the V segment lost 1 base, leaving 5 bases of the junction unmatched. CDR3 residues: CASSLVWTGDEQYF. In DNA form, the CDR3 reads TGTGCCAGCAGCTTAGTTTGGACAGGCGACGAGCAGTACTTC.

V is TRBV28 and J is TRBJ2-1, with TRBD2 matching over 9 bases. CDR3 length equals 16 residues. With V trimmed by 7 bases and J by 4 bases, 11 bases remained unmatched. Germline-derived CDR1 and CDR2 are MDHEN and SYDVKM. The CDR3 sequence: CASITVTSGWYNEQFF. The CDR3 nucleotides are TGTGCCAGCATCACAGTAACTAGCGGGTGGTACAATGAGCAGTTCTTC. Looking up the rest from reference TRBV28 and TRBJ2-1 gives the full variable domain: DVKVTQSSRYLVKRTGEKVFLECVQDMDHENMFWYRQDPGLGLRLIYFSYDVKMKEKGDIPEGYSVSREKKERFSLILESASTNQTSMYLCASITVTSGWYNEQFFGPGTRLTVL.

J is TRBJ2-2 and V is TRBV7-9, with D possibly being TRBD1 (6 bases). This CDR3 comprises 17 residues. Germline V gives CDR1 SEHNR, CDR2 FQNEAQ (reference sequence). V was pared by 2 bases and J by 0 bases, with 13 bases between. For the CDR3, the DNA is TGTGCCAGCAGCTTACAGGGGCCGCTCGCGAACACCGGGGAGCTGTTTTTT. Encoded protein: CASSLQGPLANTGELFF.